The source of this T cell receptor (beta chain) is a study of pediatric ulcerative colitis. Study observations and caveats: A couple of rectal CDR3 clonotypes occurred in all ulcerative colitis patients.

This CDR3 spans 14 amino acids. In germline, CDR1 is SGHDT, CDR2 YYEEEE. The V and J ends lost 4 bases and 5 bases respectively, with 13 bases between them. The diagnostic colonoscopy in ulcerative colitis patients preceded any immunosuppressive treatment. On this clone itself: Its antigen is as yet unknown.

Sequencing was at survey level. Each sample received Survey-level depth of up to 500,000 reads. Assay: immunoSEQ multiplex PCR; the TCRdb copy retains only in-frame clones and omits some. The sample lists around 61,000 clones, around 85% occurring once. V and J are TRBV5-6 and TRBJ2-1; D perhaps matches TRBD1 (5 bases). The specimen was blood. The TCR sequence derives from a boy aged 5-17 years with severe ulcerative colitis. CDR3 sequence (DNA): TGTGCCAGCAGCGTGGTTGGGGCCAACAATGAGCAGTTCTTC. Its protein product is CASSVVGANNEQFF.